The next 10 T cell receptor beta chains were all read from a single sample in a study of T cells in tuberculosis. Sequenced by immunoSEQ multiplex PCR; TCRdb stores in-frame clones only, minus some. The profile shows 30,000 to 45,000 clones, around 92% of them singletons. Specimen: PBMCs. The receptors stem from a donor aged 10 to 29 with latent tuberculosis or without tuberculosis infection. Some clones in this sample may be carry-over from other donors' samples.

This clone was observed a single time. The chain joins TRBV11-2 to TRBJ2-1; TRBD2 might be the D (5 bases). The V gene lost 5 bases and the J gene lost 0 bases, with 11 bases spanning the gap. The length of the CDR3 is 15 residues. Germline values: CDR1 SGHAT, CDR2 FQNNGV. For the CDR3, the DNA is TGTGCCAGCAGCCTAAGGGAGAGCTCCTACAATGAGCAGTTCTTC. Translated, it gives CASSLRESSYNEQFF. Supplemented by reference TRBV11-2 and TRBJ2-1, the full variable domain reads EAGVAQSPRYKIIEKRQSVAFWCNPISGHATLYWYQQILGQGPKLLIQFQNNGVVDDSQLPKDRFSAERLKGVDSTLKIQPAKLEDSAVYLCASSLRESSYNEQFFGPGTRLTVL.

The rearrangement uses TRBV9 and TRBJ2-1; TRBD2 agrees at 7 bases. V lost 0 bases and J lost 2; bases outside the gene matches: 2. CDR3 length: 15 amino acids. The V gene's germline CDR1 is SGDLS and CDR2 YYNGEE. CDR3 in DNA: TGTGCCAGCAGCGTAGATAGCGGGCCCTACAATGAGCAGTTCTTC. Translation gives CASSVDSGPYNEQFF. The full variable domain, with the rest looked up from reference TRBV9 and TRBJ2-1, is DSGVTQTPKHLITATGQRVTLRCSPRSGDLSVYWYQQSLDQGLQFLIQYYNGEERAKGNILERFSAQQFPDLHSELNLSSLELGDSALYFCASSVDSGPYNEQFFGPGTRLTVL.

This chain links TRBV16 with TRBJ2-1; D gene ambiguous. Per the germline V gene, CDR1 is KGHSY and CDR2 is FQNENV. The CDR3 loop spans 15 amino acids. The germline V and J ends were trimmed by 1 base and 0 bases, with 7 bases remaining between them. DNA of the CDR3: TGTGCCAGCAGCCAATTTAGCAGCTCCTACAATGAGCAGTTCTTC. Translation: CASSQFSSSYNEQFF.

This clone was observed once. The CDR3 coding sequence is TGTGCCAGCACTACCGCTCGGACAGGGGGCAACGAGCAGTTCTTC. Translation: CASTTARTGGNEQFF. The genes are TRBV27 and TRBJ2-1; TRBD1 agrees at 11 bases. Germline trimming cut 7 bases from V and 10 bases from J; bases unmatched to any gene: 12. Germline CDR1 MNHEY, CDR2 SMNVEV (reference sequence). The CDR3 sequence is 15 residues long.

The chain couples TRBV7-6 to TRBJ1-6; possible D gene TRBD1, 5 bases. V gave up 3 bases and J gave up 9 bases, with 15 bases separating them. The CDR3 is made up of 15 amino acids. The V gene's germline CDR1 is SGHVS and CDR2 FNYEAQ. As DNA, the CDR3 is TGTGCCAGCAGCTTTAATGCAGGGAAGAGTTCACCCCTCCACTTT. It codes for CASSFNAGKSSPLHF.

The V gene is TRBV6-5, the J gene TRBJ1-6; the D is unclear. CDR1 and CDR2 (germline): MNHEY, SVGAGI. The CDR3 consists of 14 residues. V dropped 8 bases and J dropped 2 bases, with 10 bases sitting between them. The CDR3 nucleotides read TGTGCCAGCCAGGTGGATCCCTATAATTCACCCCTCCACTTT. The encoded protein is CASQVDPYNSPLHF.

The rearrangement joins TRBV5-8 to TRBJ1-2; no firm D call. Trimming took 4 bases from V and 0 from J, leaving 13 bases between them. The CDR3 contains 15 residues. Germline V gene data show CDR1 as SGHTS and CDR2 as YDEGEE. CDR3 amino acids: CASSLTHVANYGYTF. The CDR3 DNA follows: TGTGCCAGCAGCCTCACCCACGTAGCTAACTATGGCTACACCTTC.

The chain uses TRBV6-5 and TRBJ2-7; D may be TRBD1 (5 bases). CDR1 MNHEY and CDR2 SVGAGI come from the germline V gene. The CDR3 consists of 13 residues. Between the trimmed V and J ends, which lost 5 bases and 3 bases, there was a span of 11 bases. DNA of the CDR3: TGTGCCAGCAGTCAGGGTTTTGGCTACGAGCAGTACTTC. Its protein is CASSQGFGYEQYF.

The chain recombines TRBV4-3 with TRBJ2-3, with 8 bases that match TRBD2. With 0 bases clipped from V and 5 bases from J, the junction kept 10 bases outside the gene matches. Germline V gives CDR1 LGHNA, CDR2 YSLEER. The CDR3 runs 17 residues. CDR3 in DNA: TGCGCCAGCAGCCAAGATCGGATTAGCGGGGAGGTAGATACGCAGTATTTT. Protein product: CASSQDRISGEVDTQYF.

This chain uses TRBV6-1 with TRBJ2-7; 7 bases line up with TRBD1. Germline V CDR1 and CDR2: MNHNS, SASEGT. V lost 6 bases, J lost 2 bases, and 4 bases stayed unmatched. The CDR3 is 13 amino acids. CDR3 DNA: TGTGCCAGCAGGAAAACAGGGGCCTACGAGCAGTACTTC. Encoded protein: CASRKTGAYEQYF.